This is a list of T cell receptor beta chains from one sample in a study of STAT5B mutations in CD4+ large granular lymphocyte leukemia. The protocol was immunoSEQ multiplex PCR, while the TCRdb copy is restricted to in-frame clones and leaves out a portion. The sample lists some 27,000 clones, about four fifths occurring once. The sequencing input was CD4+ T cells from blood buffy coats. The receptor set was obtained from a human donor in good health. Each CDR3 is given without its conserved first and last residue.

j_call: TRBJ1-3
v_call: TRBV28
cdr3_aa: ASRKGAFSGNTIY

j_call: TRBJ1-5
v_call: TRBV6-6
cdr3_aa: ASRSSNQPQH

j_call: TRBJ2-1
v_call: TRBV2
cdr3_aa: ASSEQRLAVEQF

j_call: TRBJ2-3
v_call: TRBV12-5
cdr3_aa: ASGLVVGASADTQY

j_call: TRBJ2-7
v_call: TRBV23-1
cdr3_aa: ASSQCRGRYEQY

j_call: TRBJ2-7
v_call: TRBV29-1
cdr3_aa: SVVGEGGYEQY

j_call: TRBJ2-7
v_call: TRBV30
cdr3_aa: AWGDSLTEQY

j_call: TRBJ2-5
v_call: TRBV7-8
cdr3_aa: ASGPTETQY

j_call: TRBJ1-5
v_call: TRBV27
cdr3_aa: ASSFKPYSNQPQH

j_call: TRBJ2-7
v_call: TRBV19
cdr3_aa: AASAGGSSYEQY

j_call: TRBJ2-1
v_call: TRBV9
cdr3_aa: ASSEKGLAGGEQF

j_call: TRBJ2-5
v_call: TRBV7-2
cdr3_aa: ASSPRTSGSKETQY

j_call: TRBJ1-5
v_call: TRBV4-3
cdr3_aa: ASSQDLGNQPQH